Each of the 3 T cell receptor beta chains below was sequenced from the same sample in a study of cytotoxic CD8 clonotypes in ibrutinib-treated CLL. Clones were read by immunoSEQ multiplex PCR, and TCRdb kept only the in-frame ones, dropping some. This sample has around 130,000 clones, with approximately 80% found just once. The sample consisted of PBMCs, taken after 24 months of ibrutinib treatment. Receptors were obtained from a human donor with chronic lymphocytic leukemia.

Here the CDR3 reads CASSVAGSSGANVLTF. The CDR3 nucleotides read TGTGCCAGCAGCGTAGCTGGGTCCTCTGGGGCCAACGTCCTGACTTTC. J is TRBJ2-6 and V is TRBV9; D ambiguous. The CDR3 totals 16 residues. Germline V lookup: CDR1 SGDLS, CDR2 YYNGEE. Between the trimmed V and J ends, which lost 0 bases and 0 bases, there was a span of 7 bases.

This chain joins TRBV14 and TRBJ2-3, with 9 bases fitting TRBD2. CDR1 and CDR2 from the germline V gene are SGHDN and FVKESK. The CDR3 length is 17 residues. The V gene end was trimmed by 3 bases and the J gene end by 2 bases; junction bases not matched to a gene: 9. The CDR3 is CASSHHSGGTSTDTQYF. The CDR3 coding sequence is TGTGCCAGCAGCCACCATAGCGGGGGAACCTCCACAGATACGCAGTATTTT.

The chain joins TRBV7-9 to TRBJ2-2; TRBD1 might be the D (6 bases). V lost 1 base and J lost 3, with 9 bases in between. Germline CDR1 is SEHNR and CDR2 is FQNEAQ (reference sequence). The length of the CDR3 is 15 residues. CDR3: CASSLDQGYTGELFF. DNA for the CDR3: TGTGCCAGCAGCTTAGATCAGGGGTACACCGGGGAGCTGTTTTTT.